The 19 T cell receptor beta chains reported below all come from one sample, sequenced in a study of cytomegalovirus exposure and HLA in healthy donors. Primers for the PCR totalled 60 Vbeta and 13 Jbeta. The protocol was immunoSEQ multiplex PCR, while the TCRdb copy is restricted to in-frame clones and leaves out a portion. The sample has roughly 150,000 clones, around two thirds seen once. Sequencing used PBMCs. These receptors were collected from a woman under 30 in good health and CMV-seronegative.

The chain employs TRBV29-1 and TRBJ1-2; possibly TRBD1 for D (6 bases). Germline V gene sequence: CDR1 SQVTM, CDR2 ANQGSEA. This CDR3 has 15 amino acids. The V gene lost 4 bases and the J gene lost 5 bases, with 20 bases spanning the gap. CDR3 DNA sequence: TGCAGCGTTGTCTTTCGGGGGGGCGCCGCTTATGGCTACACCTTC. Translated, it gives CSVVFRGGAAYGYTF.

The chain joins TRBV5-1 to TRBJ1-5, with 10 nucleotides matching TRBD1. The CDR3 covers 14 residues. Germline trimming cut 4 bases from V and 4 bases from J; bases unmatched to any gene: 2. Germline V gene data show CDR1 as SGHRS and CDR2 as YFSETQ. In DNA, the CDR3 is TGCGCCAGCAGCCCGGGACAGGGGAATCAGCCCCAGCATTTT. As protein: CASSPGQGNQPQHF.

The chain links TRBV7-6 to TRBJ1-2, with D perhaps TRBD1 (5 bases). The CDR3 contains 13 residues. V lost 5 bases, J lost 1 base, and 8 bases lay in between. Germline V gives CDR1 SGHVS, CDR2 FNYEAQ. CDR3 in DNA: TGTGCCAGCAGCATGACAGTTAACTATGGCTACACCTTC. It is translated as CASSMTVNYGYTF.

Details on this clone: This sample includes further DNA sequences coding for the same CDR3. The rearrangement joins TRBV4-1 to TRBJ1-2; 7 nucleotides align to TRBD1. The CDR3 contains 14 residues. The trim removed 1 base at V and 1 base at J, leaving 0 bases unmatched. Germline V gene data show CDR1 as MGHRA and CDR2 as YSYEKL. The CDR3 nucleotides read TGCGCCAGCAGCCAAGGGGACAGTAACTATGGCTACACCTTC. Its translation: CASSQGDSNYGYTF.

This clone was counted between two and nine times. The V call is TRBV5-1, the J call TRBJ2-1; the match to TRBD2 covers 14 bases. The length of the CDR3 is 17 residues. Germline values: CDR1 SGHRS, CDR2 YFSETQ. The trim removed 4 bases at V and 0 bases at J, leaving 3 bases unmatched. CDR3: CASSQGTSGSSYNEQFF. The CDR3 DNA reads as TGCGCCAGCAGCCAAGGGACTAGCGGGAGCTCCTACAATGAGCAGTTCTTC.

The chain uses TRBV6-8 and TRBJ2-1, with 7 nucleotides matching TRBD2. CDR1 is MNHGY, CDR2 SAAAGT, per germline. The CDR3 consists of 16 residues. The junction had 4 bases not matched to a gene; V was cut back by 2 bases and J by 0 bases. For the CDR3, the DNA is TGTGCCAGCAGTTACGTGAGGGAGGGCTCCTACAATGAGCAGTTCTTC. Encoded protein: CASSYVREGSYNEQFF.

This chain joins TRBV19 and TRBJ2-3; TRBD2 matches 9 bases. Germline V gives CDR1 LNHDA, CDR2 SQIVND (reference sequence). The CDR3 consists of 16 residues. The junction had 12 bases not matched to a gene; V was cut back by 5 bases and J by 6 bases. CDR3 DNA sequence: TGTGCCAGTAGTGCTTCCAGCGGGGGGCCCGCCGATACGCAGTATTTT. This gives the protein CASSASSGGPADTQYF.

The chain carries TRBV6-1 and TRBJ2-3, with a tentative D call TRBD2 (5 bases). V was shortened by 4 bases and J by 2 bases, with 10 bases between the two germline ends. The germline CDR1 and CDR2 sequences are MNHNS and SASEGT. The CDR3 totals 14 residues. The CDR3 here is CASSVSGLTDTQYF. CDR3 nucleotide sequence: TGTGCCAGCAGTGTATCCGGACTCACAGATACGCAGTATTTT.

The V call is TRBV29-1, the J call TRBJ2-1; weak D call: TRBD1 (7 bases). The CDR3 is 15 residues long. Trimming left V 3 bases short and J 6 bases short, with 18 bases between. Germline V gene lookup returns CDR1 SQVTM and CDR2 ANQGSEA. The CDR3 DNA sequence: TGCAGCGTTGATGGGGAGAGGAGGGACAGCAATGAGCAGTTCTTC. It translates to CSVDGERRDSNEQFF.

This clone occurred a few times. The J gene is TRBJ2-1, the V gene TRBV7-8; maybe TRBD2 (6 bases). Per germline, CDR1 SGHVS and CDR2 FQNEAQ. The CDR3 totals 15 residues. Trimming stripped 5 bases from V and 8 bases from J, with 19 bases between. The CDR3 here is CASSQRVLGIYEQFF. The CDR3 DNA reads TGTGCCAGCAGCCAGCGGGTCCTAGGTATCTATGAGCAGTTCTTC.

The chain couples TRBV10-1 to TRBJ2-2; 7 nucleotides match TRBD2. J was trimmed by 0 bases and V by 4 bases; bases with no gene match: 2. CDR3 length: 15 amino acids. Germline lookup yields CDR1 WNHNN and CDR2 SYGVQD (reference sequence). Here the CDR3 reads CASSAAGANTGELFF. The CDR3 bases are TGCGCCAGCAGTGCTGCGGGGGCGAACACCGGGGAGCTGTTTTTT.

The J gene is TRBJ2-1, the V gene TRBV5-1; no firm D call. V lost 4 bases and J 5 bases, leaving 10 bases between the germline ends. The CDR3 is 13 amino acids. The V gene's germline CDR1 is SGHRS and CDR2 YFSETQ. This CDR3 is CASSIGQNNEQFF. DNA for the CDR3: TGCGCCAGCAGCATTGGGCAGAACAATGAGCAGTTCTTC.

This clone was found once. The rearrangement links TRBV6-1 to TRBJ2-5; D not resolved. The CDR3 runs 15 residues. With 2 bases removed from V and 5 bases from J, the gap between germline ends came to 15 bases. The germline CDR1 and CDR2 sequences are MNHNS and SASEGT. The DNA for the CDR3 is TGTGCCAGCAGTGAACCCGATAGGCTCGGGGAGACCCAGTACTTC. Amino acid sequence: CASSEPDRLGETQYF.

The chain couples TRBV19 to TRBJ2-4; 10 nucleotides line up with TRBD2. There are 18 residues in the CDR3. Trimming at V came to 3 bases and at J to 0 bases, leaving 8 bases not matched to a gene. In germline, CDR1 is LNHDA, CDR2 SQIVND (reference sequence). Here the CDR3 reads CASSIFQRGGIAKNIQYF. The DNA of the CDR3 is TGTGCCAGTAGTATCTTCCAGCGGGGGGGTATAGCCAAAAACATTCAGTACTTC. Variable domain in full (rest from reference TRBV19 and TRBJ2-4): DGGITQSPKYLFRKEGQNVTLSCEQNLNHDAMYWYRQDPGQGLRLIYYSQIVNDFQKGDIAEGYSVSREKKESFPLTVTSAQKNPTAFYLCASSIFQRGGIAKNIQYFGAGTRLSVL.

The chain is built from TRBV7-9 and TRBJ2-5; TRBD2 might be the D (6 bases). Trimming stripped 1 base from V and 1 base from J, with 7 bases between. CDR1 is SEHNR and CDR2 is FQNEAQ in the germline V gene (reference sequence). This CDR3 comprises 14 residues. CDR3 sequence reads: CASSLGGAQETQYF. In nucleotides, the CDR3 is TGTGCCAGCAGCTTAGGCGGGGCCCAAGAGACCCAGTACTTC.

This clone has only one observation. The chain links TRBV28 to TRBJ1-3; 7 bases are a match to TRBD1. J lost 6 bases, V lost 5 bases, and 7 bases had no gene match. Germline CDR1 and CDR2: MDHEN and SYDVKM. CDR3 length equals 14 residues. The CDR3 sequence: CASSLGTAANTIYF. The CDR3 region has the DNA TGTGCCAGCAGTCTCGGGACAGCCGCAAACACCATATATTTT.

This clone has only a few counts. The chain recombines TRBV6-1 with TRBJ1-2; 8 nucleotides align to TRBD1. This CDR3 is 15 amino acids long. Looked up from germline, CDR1 is MNHNS and CDR2 is SASEGT. V gave up 7 bases and J gave up 0 bases; unmatched junction bases: 7. The CDR3 region is CASTDRGSANYGYTF. CDR3 coding DNA: TGTGCCAGCACCGACAGGGGCTCAGCTAACTATGGCTACACCTTC.

The rearrangement links TRBV4-3 to TRBJ2-6; 8 bases line up with TRBD1. The CDR3 contains 17 residues. Germline CDR1 reads LGHNA; CDR2 reads YSLEER. V dropped 4 bases and J dropped 0; count of bases not matched to a gene: 5. The CDR3 region has the DNA TGCGCCAGCAGCCCCGACAGGGGTCCCTCTGGGGCCAACGTCCTGACTTTC. Translated, it gives CASSPDRGPSGANVLTF.

The CDR3 region is CAWSLHLDKQETQYF. The CDR3 region has the DNA TGTGCCTGGAGCCTTCACCTGGACAAGCAAGAGACCCAGTACTTC. The chain uses TRBV30 and TRBJ2-5, with D perhaps matching TRBD1 (5 bases). This CDR3 has 15 residues. Germline lookup yields CDR1 GTSNPN and CDR2 SVGIG (reference sequence). V was shortened by 3 bases and J by 2 bases, with 16 bases between the two germline ends.